This T cell receptor (beta chain) was sequenced for a study of shared clonotypes between healthy human individuals. This clone has only a few counts. Sorted-subset replicate PCR reactions were performed with approximately 180 ng DNA, corresponding to roughly 31,000 T cell genomes. Methods used by the authors: Filtering differed since immunoSEQ provided only junctions, with no quality scores. Assay used: immunoSEQ multiplex PCR; TCRdb lists only in-frame clones, some missing. V and J calls and clone size follow that table, whereas D and trimming were derived from the DNA. The sample holds 600,000 or so clones, about 95% seen once. Germline V CDR1 and CDR2: GTSNPN, SVGIG (reference sequence). The V gene lost 2 bases and the J gene lost 5 bases, with 9 bases spanning the gap. This CDR3 is built from 12 residues. CD45RO-negative, CCR7-positively selected cells formed the naive CD8 fraction, excluding terminally differentiated effector memory CD45RA+ cells.

This sequence was found in a woman between 25 and 40 years old in good health. The sample taken for sequencing was naive CD8+ T cells sorted from blood. The rearrangement uses TRBV30 and TRBJ1-1; D is uncertain. The CDR3 sequence: CAWSPPGTEAFF. The CDR3 region has the DNA TGTGCCTGGAGTCCCCCGGGGACTGAAGCTTTCTTT.